This entry describes one T cell receptor (beta chain). This sample is part of a study of prognosis after radiotherapy for stage I lung cancer. About the research overall: Patients with stage I non-small cell lung cancer joined the study from April 2018 through early 2019. Patient ages ran from about 50 to 95, with a median of 74.5 years, and the group had 13 men and roughly six women. A handful of patients receiving radiotherapy then developed distant metastases (median about 7 months), with around 15 showing no significant progression.

V lost 5 bases and J lost 6; bases outside the gene matches: 2. The length of the CDR3 is 14 residues. Germline V gene sequence: CDR1 GTSNPN, CDR2 SVGIG (reference sequence). The genomic DNA TCR beta CDR3 region underwent two rounds of multiplex PCR. Gene-specific primers for each TRBV and TRBJ gene drove first-round PCR. MiXCR was run by TCRdb on the multiplex PCR reads, yielding one entry per CDR3 protein. The table lists about 30,000 distinct CDR3 sequences, around a third of them singletons, with around 10% in the top ten. This sample comprised PBMCs, obtained before or after stereotactic body radiation therapy (not recorded which). This receptor was obtained from a donor older than 45 with non-small cell lung cancer. The gene calls are TRBV30 and TRBJ2-2; 14 nucleotides align to TRBD2. DNA of the CDR3: TGTGCCTGGGGGACTAGCGGGAGTGCCGGGGAGCTGTTTTTT. Protein sequence: CAWGTSGSAGELFF. The complete variable domain, with remaining parts taken from reference TRBV30 and TRBJ2-2, reads SQTIHQWPATLVQPVGSPLSLECTVEGTSNPNLYWYRQAAGRGLQLLFYSVGIGQISSEVPQNLSASRPQDRQFILSSKKLLLSDSGFYLCAWGTSGSAGELFFGEGSRLTVL.